This TCR beta chain derives from a study of shared clonotypes between healthy human individuals. Sequencing used immunoSEQ multiplex PCR; TCRdb keeps in-frame clones, though not all of them. The data show some 2,400,000 clones, with 90% to 96% seen just once and roughly 0.13% held by the top ten. In regard to this clone: Its specificity is unknown.

The study's findings and limits: A few donors showed sharing of roughly 5% of naive CD4 clonotypes.

Trimming took off 3 bases at V and 3 bases at J, with 12 bases between the two ends. The V gene's germline CDR1 is GTSNPN and CDR2 SVGIG (reference sequence). The CDR3 covers 13 residues. The chain is built from TRBV30 and TRBJ2-7, with D uncertain. The TCR was taken from a man aged 18 to 30 in good health. Sequencing used naive CD4+ T cells sorted from blood. Subset here: CD45RA+ positively selected. CDR3 sequence reads: CAWSFNSVYEQYF. The CDR3 DNA reads TGTGCCTGGAGCTTTAACAGTGTCTACGAGCAGTACTTC.